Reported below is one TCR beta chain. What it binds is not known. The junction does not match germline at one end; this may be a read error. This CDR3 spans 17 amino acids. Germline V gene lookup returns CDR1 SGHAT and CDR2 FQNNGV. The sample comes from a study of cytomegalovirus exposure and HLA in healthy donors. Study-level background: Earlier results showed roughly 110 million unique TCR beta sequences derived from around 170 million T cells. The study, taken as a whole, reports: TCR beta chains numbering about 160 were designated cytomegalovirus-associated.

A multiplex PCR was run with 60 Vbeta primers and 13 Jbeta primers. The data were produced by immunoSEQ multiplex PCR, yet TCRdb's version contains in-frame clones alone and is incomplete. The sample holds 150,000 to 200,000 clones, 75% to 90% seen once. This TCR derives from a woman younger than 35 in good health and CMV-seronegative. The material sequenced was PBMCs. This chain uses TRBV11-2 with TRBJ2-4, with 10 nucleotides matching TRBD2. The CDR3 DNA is TGTGCCAGCAGCTTGCCAGCGGGGGGGCCTGCCAAAAACAGTCAGTACTTC. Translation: CASSLPAGGPAKNSQYF.